This entry lists 17 T cell receptor beta chains sequenced from one sample in a study of blood T cell repertoires in COVID-19. Profiled with immunoSEQ multiplex PCR; TCRdb holds only in-frame clones, not every one. The data contain about 90,000 clones, around 80% of them singletons. The specimen sequenced was peripheral blood. These receptors all come from a man aged 65 to 85 with acute or convalescent COVID-19.

The J gene is TRBJ1-6, the V gene TRBV11-2; D may be TRBD1 (6 bases). V lost 0 bases and J 9 bases, leaving 15 bases between the germline ends. Germline CDR1 SGHAT, CDR2 FQNNGV. The CDR3 is made up of 16 amino acids. The CDR3 sequence is CASSLDLNRVTSPLHF. DNA of the CDR3: TGTGCCAGCAGCTTAGATCTTAACAGGGTAACTTCACCCCTCCACTTT.

The genes are TRBV2 and TRBJ2-7; 9 nucleotides agree with TRBD1. After removal of 5 bases from V and 3 bases from J, the junction contained 8 bases not matched to a gene. The length of the CDR3 is 15 residues. Germline V gene lookup returns CDR1 SNHLY and CDR2 FYNNEI. CDR3: CASSPSGTGHYEQYV. In DNA, the CDR3 is TGTGCCAGCAGTCCCTCCGGGACAGGGCACTACGAGCAGTACGTC.

The chain combines TRBV12-5 with TRBJ1-1; 7 nucleotides agree with TRBD1. This CDR3 contains 15 residues. Trimming took 0 bases from V and 3 from J; bases not matched to a gene: 4. The germline CDR1 and CDR2 sequences are LGHNT and FRNRAP. This CDR3 is CASGLVGTADTEAFF. As DNA, the CDR3 is TGTGCTAGTGGTTTGGTAGGGACAGCAGACACTGAAGCTTTCTTT.

The chain uses TRBV10-3 and TRBJ2-7, with 9 bases matching TRBD1. Germline CDR1 reads ENHRY; CDR2 reads SYGVKD. The CDR3 covers 16 residues. With 2 bases clipped from V and 5 bases from J, the junction kept 10 bases outside the gene matches. The CDR3 is CAISEKLGQGLHEQYF. The CDR3 DNA is TGTGCCATCAGTGAGAAATTAGGACAGGGGCTCCACGAGCAGTACTTC.

This chain joins TRBV5-6 and TRBJ1-5; D gene ambiguous. The CDR3 contains 16 residues. CDR1 SGHDT and CDR2 YYEEEE come from the germline V gene. Trimming pared 0 bases from V and 2 bases from J, leaving 12 bases between. The CDR3 reads CASSLAYWQGNQPQHF. The CDR3 DNA follows: TGTGCCAGCAGCTTGGCGTACTGGCAGGGCAATCAGCCCCAGCATTTT. The full variable domain, with the rest looked up from reference TRBV5-6 and TRBJ1-5, is DAGVTQSPTHLIKTRGQQVTLRCSPKSGHDTVSWYQQALGQGPQFIFQYYEEEERQRGNFPDRFSGHQFPNYSSELNVNALLLGDSALYLCASSLAYWQGNQPQHFGDGTRLSIL.

This chain joins TRBV27 and TRBJ1-2; maybe TRBD1 (6 bases). Germline CDR1 MNHEY, CDR2 SMNVEV (reference sequence). V was clipped by 4 bases and J by 3 bases, with 15 bases between them. This CDR3 is 15 amino acids long. DNA for the CDR3: TGTGCCAGCAGTTCCCTGGGGGGGGCCGACTATGGCTACACCTTC. Translated: CASSSLGGADYGYTF.

The V gene is TRBV15, the J gene TRBJ2-6, with D unclear. V was trimmed by 0 bases and J by 0 bases, leaving 9 bases between them. The germline gives CDR1 LNHNV, CDR2 YYDKDF (reference sequence). CDR3 length: 17 amino acids. The CDR3 loop is CATSRDGAHSGANVLTF. The CDR3 nucleotides are TGTGCCACCAGCAGAGATGGAGCGCACTCTGGGGCCAACGTCCTGACTTTC. The full variable domain, with the rest looked up from reference TRBV15 and TRBJ2-6, is DAMVIQNPRYQVTQFGKPVTLSCSQTLNHNVMYWYQQKSSQAPKLLFHYYDKDFNNEADTPDNFQSRRPNTSFCFLDIRSPGLGDTAMYLCATSRDGAHSGANVLTFGAGSRLTVL.

V is TRBV2 and J is TRBJ1-2; 7 positions agree with TRBD1. The V gene end was trimmed by 4 bases and the J gene end by 3 bases; junction bases not matched to a gene: 5. This CDR3 has 14 amino acids. The germline gives CDR1 SNHLY, CDR2 FYNNEI. CDR3 DNA sequence: TGTGCCAGCAGTGTAAACAGGGGCGACTATGGCTACACCTTC. Protein sequence: CASSVNRGDYGYTF.

The chain joins TRBV4-1 to TRBJ1-2, with a tentative D call TRBD1 (6 bases). The CDR3 spans 15 residues. V was cut by 3 bases and J by 4 bases, with 15 bases left in between. Germline V CDR1 and CDR2: MGHRA, YSYEKL. The CDR3 sequence is CASSQLWTDRYGYTF. The CDR3 DNA reads as TGCGCCAGCAGCCAGCTCTGGACAGACCGCTATGGCTACACCTTC.

The chain links TRBV9 to TRBJ1-6, with D perhaps matching TRBD1 (6 bases). In germline, CDR1 is SGDLS, CDR2 YYNGEE. The CDR3 is 15 residues long. The V and J ends lost 0 bases and 10 bases respectively, with 14 bases between them. The CDR3 reads CASSVEQGKGSPLHF. DNA for the CDR3: TGTGCCAGCAGCGTAGAGCAGGGGAAGGGGTCACCCCTCCACTTT.

This clone appeared a single time. The rearrangement links TRBV4-2 to TRBJ2-4; D is perhaps TRBD1 (6 bases). Germline V gene sequence: CDR1 LGHNA, CDR2 YNFKEQ. CDR3 length: 22 residues. Trimming removed 4 bases at V and 0 bases at J, with 31 bases between. The CDR3 nucleotides are TGTGCCAGCAGCCGCGAAGAGACAGGTTCGGGGAGAACCCTCCTAGCCAAAAACATTCAGTACTTC. Amino acids: CASSREETGSGRTLLAKNIQYF.

The CDR3: CASSRMDRGEETQYF. CDR3 in DNA: TGTGCCAGCAGCCGGATGGACAGGGGGGAGGAGACCCAGTACTTC. The chain recombines TRBV5-4 with TRBJ2-5, with 10 bases matching TRBD1. From germline, CDR1 is SGHNT and CDR2 YYREEE (reference sequence). The ends lost 4 bases at V and 5 bases at J; junction bases unmatched: 8. The CDR3 loop spans 15 amino acids. Complete variable domain (other parts from reference TRBV5-4 and TRBJ2-5): ETGVTQSPTHLIKTRGQQVTLRCSSQSGHNTVSWYQQALGQGPQFIFQYYREEENGRGNFPPRFSGLQFPNYSSELNVNALELDDSALYLCASSRMDRGEETQYFGPGTRLLVL.

The chain joins TRBV6-5 to TRBJ2-5; D not certain. CDR1 is MNHEY, CDR2 SVGAGI, per germline. V gave up 6 bases and J gave up 2 bases, with 10 bases separating them. The CDR3 totals 13 residues. This CDR3 reads CASSRQLQETQYF. The CDR3 nucleotides are TGTGCCAGCAGCCGACAATTACAAGAGACCCAGTACTTC.

There are a few counts of this clone. This chain links TRBV10-2 with TRBJ1-2, with 7 bases aligning to TRBD1. The V and J ends lost 5 bases and 1 base, in that order; junction bases with no gene match: 7. Germline assignment: CDR1 WSHSY and CDR2 SAAADI. The CDR3 spans 15 residues. CDR3 residues: CASSSGQRLNYGYTF. DNA for the CDR3: TGCGCCAGCAGTTCGGGACAGAGACTTAACTATGGCTACACCTTC.

This chain links TRBV4-1 with TRBJ1-1, with D unresolved. The V and J ends lost 0 bases and 4 bases respectively, with 9 bases between them. The length of the CDR3 is 14 residues. Germline lookup yields CDR1 MGHRA and CDR2 YSYEKL. This chain's CDR3 is CASSQDLPGTEAFF. The CDR3 coding sequence is TGCGCCAGCAGCCAAGATTTACCAGGCACTGAAGCTTTCTTT.

A single count supports this clone. The chain recombines TRBV25-1 with TRBJ2-6; 7 bases align to TRBD2. The germline CDR1 and CDR2 sequences are MGHDK and SYGVNS. The CDR3 contains 15 residues. Germline trimming cut 4 bases from V and 0 bases from J; bases unmatched to any gene: 0. The CDR3 DNA follows: TGTGCCAGCAGTGGCGGGAGCTCTGGGGCCAACGTCCTGACTTTC. It is translated as CASSGGSSGANVLTF.

This clone was picked up a small number of times. V gene TRBV28 combines with J gene TRBJ1-2; unclear D gene. This CDR3 region has 13 residues. V was shortened by 7 bases and J by 4 bases, with 13 bases between the two germline ends. The V gene's germline CDR1 is MDHEN and CDR2 SYDVKM. CDR3: CASTPGGVYGYTF. CDR3 nucleotide sequence: TGTGCCAGCACCCCAGGCGGGGTCTATGGCTACACCTTC.